This entry lists 26 T cell receptor beta chains sequenced from one sample in a study of siplizumab effects on memory and regulatory T cells. Assay: immunoSEQ multiplex PCR; the TCRdb copy retains only in-frame clones and omits some. The profile shows more than 75,000 clones, roughly 96% of them singletons. Sequenced: naive CD4+ T cells sorted from blood. These receptors all come from a human donor in good health.

The chain is built from TRBV29-1 and TRBJ1-4; no definite D call. Germline V gene sequence: CDR1 SQVTM, CDR2 ANQGSEA. The V end lost 4 bases, the J end lost 8 bases, and 11 bases lay between the germline ends. CDR3 length: 12 amino acids. The DNA of the CDR3 is TGCAGCGTTGTCTTGGCGGGGGAAAAACTGTTTTTT. This gives the protein CSVVLAGEKLFF.

This rearrangement joins TRBV7-9 to TRBJ2-3, with TRBD2 matching over 10 bases. The trim removed 3 bases at V and 3 bases at J, leaving 6 bases unmatched. Germline-derived CDR1 and CDR2 are SEHNR and FQNEAQ (reference sequence). This CDR3 comprises 16 residues. In DNA form, the CDR3 reads TGTGCCAGCAGCTTTCCGTTACTAGCGGGGACAGATACGCAGTATTTT. It is translated as CASSFPLLAGTDTQYF.

The V and J genes are TRBV13 and TRBJ2-7; unclear D gene. The CDR3 has 13 amino acids. Trimming removed 5 bases from V and 1 base from J, with 9 bases in between. CDR1 PRHDT and CDR2 FYEKMQ come from the germline V gene (reference sequence). For the CDR3, the DNA is TGTGCCAGCAGCCACCGCAGGTCCTACGAGCAGTACTTC. It yields the protein CASSHRRSYEQYF.

This sequence joins TRBV6-1 and TRBJ1-2; no clear D. Germline CDR1 MNHNS, CDR2 SASEGT. Deletions cut 2 bases from V and 2 bases from J, with 9 bases between. This CDR3 is built from 14 residues. CDR3 in amino acids: CASSETVGNYGYTF. The CDR3 DNA is TGTGCCAGCAGTGAAACTGTTGGGAACTATGGCTACACCTTC.

The V and J genes are TRBV7-3 and TRBJ2-2; either TRBD1 or TRBD2 may supply D (5 bases each). Trimming removed 4 bases at V and 3 bases at J, with 12 bases between. Germline-derived CDR1 and CDR2 are SGHTA and FQGTGA. The CDR3 sequence is 15 residues long. This CDR3 is CASSSAGTYTGELFF. CDR3 coding DNA: TGTGCCAGCAGCTCCGCCGGGACCTACACCGGGGAGCTGTTTTTT.

The rearrangement uses TRBV19 and TRBJ1-2; TRBD1 aligns across 8 bases. V was clipped by 4 bases and J by 6 bases; unmatched bases: 4. This CDR3 has 13 amino acids. The germline V gene has CDR1 LNHDA and CDR2 SQIVND (reference sequence). This CDR3 is CASSTGQGNGYTF. CDR3 DNA: TGTGCCAGTAGTACCGGACAGGGCAATGGCTACACCTTC. Full variable domain (remainder filled in from reference TRBV19 and TRBJ1-2): DGGITQSPKYLFRKEGQNVTLSCEQNLNHDAMYWYRQDPGQGLRLIYYSQIVNDFQKGDIAEGYSVSREKKESFPLTVTSAQKNPTAFYLCASSTGQGNGYTFGSGTRLTVV.

The chain couples TRBV6-5 to TRBJ2-7, with 12 bases fitting TRBD1. This CDR3 contains 15 residues. Germline lookup yields CDR1 MNHEY and CDR2 SVGAGI. Trimming at V came to 3 bases and at J to 4 bases, leaving 4 bases not matched to a gene. The chain's CDR3 is CASSYGDRGRYEQYF. The CDR3 DNA is TGTGCCAGCAGTTATGGGGACAGGGGGCGGTACGAGCAGTACTTC.

The J gene is TRBJ2-3, the V gene TRBV11-2; either TRBD1 or TRBD2 may supply D (5 bases each). CDR3 length: 12 residues. The ends were cut back, 3 bases at V and 4 bases at J, with 5 bases in the middle. Germline values: CDR1 SGHAT, CDR2 FQNNGV. CDR3 region: CASSLGADTQYF. The DNA for the CDR3 is TGTGCCAGCAGCTTGGGGGCAGATACGCAGTATTTT.

The table lists this clone with a few counts. The CDR3 coding sequence is TGTGCCAGCAAAGGGGGCAGGGCTAATCAGCCCCAGCATTTT. Amino acids: CASKGGRANQPQHF. The chain has TRBV6-5 and TRBJ1-5; TRBD1 agrees at 7 bases. This CDR3 region has 14 residues. Germline lookup yields CDR1 MNHEY and CDR2 SVGAGI. With 7 bases clipped from V and 4 bases from J, the junction kept 7 bases outside the gene matches.

The chain is built from TRBV10-2 and TRBJ2-7; no reliable D call. Germline CDR1 and CDR2: WSHSY and SAAADI. The ends were cut back, 6 bases at V and 0 bases at J, with 9 bases in the middle. This CDR3 contains 13 residues. CDR3 region: CASRRPSSYEQYF. CDR3 bases: TGCGCCAGCAGACGTCCAAGCTCCTACGAGCAGTACTTC.

The CDR3 nucleotides read TGTGCCAGCAGCTGGACAGGCTTTGGAAACACCATATATTTT. Residues: CASSWTGFGNTIYF. The chain joins TRBV5-8 to TRBJ1-3; TRBD1 agrees at 7 bases. The CDR3 has 14 amino acids. From germline, CDR1 is SGHTS and CDR2 YDEGEE. Germline trimming cut 3 bases from V and 3 bases from J; bases unmatched to any gene: 3. The full variable domain, rest sourced from reference TRBV5-8 and TRBJ1-3, is EAGVTQSPTHLIKTRGQQATLRCSPISGHTSVYWYQQALGLGLQFLLWYDEGEERNRGNFPPRFSGRQFPNYSSELNVNALELEDSALYLCASSWTGFGNTIYFGEGSWLTVV.

V gene TRBV21-1 combines with J gene TRBJ2-2; TRBD2, as called in the table, went unchecked against the DNA. TRBV21-1 is shown as a pseudogene. The CDR3 extends over 16 amino acids. CDR3 loop: CASSTRTSGGAGELFF. The CDR3 region has the DNA TGTGCCAGCAGCACCCGGACTAGCGGGGGGGCTGGGGAGCTGTTTTTT.

The table lists this clone with a count of one. The V and J genes are TRBV2 and TRBJ2-3; 7 bases map to TRBD2. Unmatched junction bases numbered 11, after V lost 10 bases and J lost 1 base. The germline CDR1 and CDR2 sequences are SNHLY and FYNNEI. The CDR3 is made up of 15 amino acids. The chain's CDR3 is CATLPYRGGTDTQYF. The CDR3 DNA sequence: TGTGCCACCCTCCCCTACCGGGGGGGCACAGATACGCAGTATTTT.

The J gene is TRBJ1-4, the V gene TRBV29-1; 9 positions agree with TRBD1. The CDR3 is 20 amino acids. The V and J ends lost 0 bases and 0 bases, in that order; junction bases with no gene match: 14. Germline V CDR1 and CDR2: SQVTM, ANQGSEA. CDR3 nucleotides: TGCAGCGTTGAAGATACTCACGGGACAGGGTATTTTACAACTAATGAAAAACTGTTTTTT. It translates to CSVEDTHGTGYFTTNEKLFF.

The V gene is TRBV5-4, the J gene TRBJ2-3, with 16 bases matching TRBD2. The CDR3 has 18 residues. Trimming cost V 4 bases and J 6 bases; bases outside gene matches: 11. Germline V gene data show CDR1 as SGHNT and CDR2 as YYREEE (reference sequence). The CDR3 protein is CASSHPRPGLAGGDTQYF. DNA of the CDR3: TGTGCCAGCAGCCATCCTAGACCGGGACTAGCGGGGGGGGATACGCAGTATTTT.

This clone occurred once. The V gene is TRBV7-3, the J gene TRBJ2-1; maybe TRBD1 (7 bases). V lost 4 bases to trimming and J lost 0 bases, with 10 bases between them. The V gene's germline CDR1 is SGHTA and CDR2 FQGTGA. This CDR3 contains 15 residues. The CDR3 nucleotides are TGTGCCAGCAGCTACCAGGGGGGCTCCTACAATGAGCAGTTCTTC. It encodes CASSYQGGSYNEQFF.

This clone was seen a single time. The chain's CDR3 is CASSPRTSGGEQYF. The CDR3 DNA follows: TGTGCCAGCAGTCCCCGAACGTCAGGTGGTGAGCAGTACTTC. The chain links TRBV6-6 to TRBJ2-7; D gene unclear. Germline CDR1 and CDR2: MNHNY and SVGAGI (reference sequence). The CDR3 totals 14 residues. Trimming pared 5 bases from V and 7 bases from J, leaving 18 bases between.

The J gene is TRBJ2-3, the V gene TRBV2; possibly TRBD2 for D (6 bases). This CDR3 has 13 amino acids. V lost 6 bases, J lost 3 bases, and 10 bases lay in between. Germline-derived CDR1 and CDR2 are SNHLY and FYNNEI. CDR3 protein: CASRVGGTDTQYF. CDR3 nucleotides: TGTGCCAGCAGGGTCGGAGGGACAGATACGCAGTATTTT.

The CDR3 DNA is TGCGCCAGCAGCTTGGCCACCCCACTTGTATCTTTCGGGTCGGCGTCCTACGAGCAGTACTTC. This gives the protein CASSLATPLVSFGSASYEQYF. The J gene is TRBJ2-7, the V gene TRBV5-1; D unclear. The germline V gene encodes CDR1 SGHRS and CDR2 YFSETQ. The V and J ends lost 0 bases and 1 base respectively, with 29 bases between them. There are 21 residues in the CDR3.

The J gene is TRBJ1-1, the V gene TRBV10-3; a possible D gene is TRBD1 (5 bases). V dropped 4 bases and J dropped 1 base, with 13 bases sitting between them. The V gene's germline CDR1 is ENHRY and CDR2 SYGVKD. The CDR3 is 15 residues long. For the CDR3, the DNA is TGTGCCATCAGTGCCTCCGGGACGGAGAACACTGAAGCTTTCTTT. This codes for CAISASGTENTEAFF.

The CDR3 sequence is CASSFGTDSGANVLTF. DNA of the CDR3: TGTGCCAGCAGCTTTGGGACAGACTCTGGGGCCAACGTCCTGACTTTC. This chain links TRBV7-3 with TRBJ2-6, with 7 bases matching TRBD1. CDR3 length: 16 amino acids. Germline V gene sequence: CDR1 SGHTA, CDR2 FQGTGA. The trim removed 3 bases at V and 0 bases at J, leaving 2 bases unmatched.

This chain uses TRBV30 with TRBJ1-6; D remains unclear. The germline V and J ends were trimmed by 2 bases and 6 bases, with 8 bases remaining between them. This CDR3 is built from 13 residues. CDR1 GTSNPN and CDR2 SVGIG come from the germline V gene (reference sequence). CDR3 nucleotides: TGTGCCTGGAGTCCTGACCGTAATTCACCCCTCCACTTT. Translated, it gives CAWSPDRNSPLHF. The full variable domain, its missing parts supplied by reference TRBV30 and TRBJ1-6, is SQTIHQWPATLVQPVGSPLSLECTVEGTSNPNLYWYRQAAGRGLQLLFYSVGIGQISSEVPQNLSASRPQDRQFILSSKKLLLSDSGFYLCAWSPDRNSPLHFGNGTRLTVT.

The chain carries TRBV19 and TRBJ1-5; 7 positions match TRBD1. The CDR3 spans 17 residues. J was trimmed by 1 base and V by 7 bases; bases with no gene match: 13. From germline, CDR1 is LNHDA and CDR2 SQIVND (reference sequence). CDR3 in DNA: TGTGCCAGTACAGGGCGGCAGGGGGTAGAGAGCAATCAGCCCCAGCATTTT. It translates to CASTGRQGVESNQPQHF.

CDR3 residues: CASSFPARHEQFF. CDR3 in DNA: TGTGCCAGCAGTTTCCCGGCCCGCCATGAGCAGTTCTTC. The chain uses TRBV27 and TRBJ2-1; no clear D gene. The V gene lost 3 bases and the J gene lost 8 bases, with 11 bases spanning the gap. The CDR3 loop spans 13 amino acids. Germline values: CDR1 MNHEY, CDR2 SMNVEV (reference sequence).

V and J are TRBV9 and TRBJ1-1, with 7 bases lining up with TRBD1. The J segment lost 0 bases and the V segment lost 3 bases, leaving 8 bases of the junction unmatched. CDR1 and CDR2 from the germline V gene are SGDLS and YYNGEE. CDR3 length: 16 residues. This CDR3 is CASSGPGQFMNTEAFF. CDR3 coding DNA: TGTGCCAGCAGCGGACCGGGACAGTTCATGAACACTGAAGCTTTCTTT.

This sequence joins TRBV10-2 and TRBJ2-2; 8 bases agree with TRBD2. V shed 4 bases, J shed 6 bases, and the junction held 4 bases outside the gene matches. Germline V gene data show CDR1 as WSHSY and CDR2 as SAAADI. The CDR3 is made up of 14 amino acids. The CDR3: CASSVTSGPGELFF. The CDR3 bases are TGCGCCAGCAGTGTTACTAGCGGCCCCGGGGAGCTGTTTTTT.